This T cell receptor beta chain was sequenced in a study of T cells after yellow fever vaccination. CDR3 length: 12 residues. Germline V CDR1 and CDR2: SGHNT, YYREEE (reference sequence). J lost 15 bases, V lost 0 bases, and 4 bases had no gene match. General observations from the study: Boosting was followed by the reappearance of most primary-vaccination clones (under 97% CD4, about 88% CD8).

This clonotype appeared many times. Its antigen remains unidentified. Via MiXCR, TCRdb re-called the 5' RACE reads, giving one row per CDR3 protein. Of 200,000 to 300,000 distinct CDR3 sequences in the sample, about 3.7% were seen once. This sample comprised PBMCs, obtained 15 days after the yellow fever booster vaccination. The chain combines TRBV5-4 with TRBJ2-3, with 10 bases aligning to TRBD1. The sequence was obtained from a man between 18 and 35 years old who received the YFV17D yellow fever vaccine. In nucleotides, the CDR3 is TGTGCCAGCAGCTTGGACGACAGGGGGCTATATTTT. Residues: CASSLDDRGLYF.